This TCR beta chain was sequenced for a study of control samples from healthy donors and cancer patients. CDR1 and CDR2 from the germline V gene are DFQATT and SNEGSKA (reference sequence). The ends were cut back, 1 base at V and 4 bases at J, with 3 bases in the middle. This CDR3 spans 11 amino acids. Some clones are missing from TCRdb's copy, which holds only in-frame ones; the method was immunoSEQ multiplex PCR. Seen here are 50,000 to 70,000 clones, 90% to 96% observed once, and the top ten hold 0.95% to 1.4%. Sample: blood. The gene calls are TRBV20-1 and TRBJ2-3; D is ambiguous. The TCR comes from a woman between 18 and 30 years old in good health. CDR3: CSARVADTQYF. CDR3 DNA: TGCAGTGCTAGAGTAGCAGATACGCAGTATTTT.